This T cell receptor (beta chain) emerged from a study of blood T cell repertoires in COVID-19. On the study more broadly: Material from acute and convalescent COVID-19 was sourced from the United States, Italy and Spain. The analysed material was cDNA or gDNA that came from T cells, B-cell-depleted T cells, or PBMCs.

The V and J ends lost 2 bases and 1 base respectively, with 5 bases between them. The CDR3 loop spans 13 amino acids. The assay was immunoSEQ multiplex PCR, and TCRdb's table has in-frame clones only and misses some. The data hold 65,000 to 90,000 clones, with more than 80% observed a single time. V and J are TRBV12-3 or TRBV12-4 and TRBJ1-1; no reliable D call. The TCR sequence derives from a woman of 80 years or more with active or convalescent COVID-19. Sample: peripheral blood. CDR3 bases: TGTGCCAGCAGTTTAACTGGGAACACTGAAGCTTTCTTT. The encoded protein is CASSLTGNTEAFF.